The TCR beta chain described here comes from a study of identical twins. This clonotype was observed a single time. Germline CDR1 MDHEN, CDR2 SYDVKM. After removal of 4 bases from V and 0 bases from J, the junction contained 9 bases not matched to a gene. This CDR3 has 17 residues. Each CDR3 protein is one row after TCRdb ran MiXCR on the 5' RACE reads. The sample has 1.5 million to 2 million distinct CDR3 sequences; around 33% are singletons. The sequenced material came from cord blood. The rearrangement links TRBV28 to TRBJ2-1; 7 bases map to TRBD2. The TCR sequence derives from a newborn girl in good health. The CDR3 region has the DNA TGTGCCAGCAGTTACCGGGACTACCACCGCTCCTACAATGAGCAGTTCTTC. Amino acid sequence: CASSYRDYHRSYNEQFF. The full variable domain, with the rest looked up from reference TRBV28 and TRBJ2-1, is DVKVTQSSRYLVKRTGEKVFLECVQDMDHENMFWYRQDPGLGLRLIYFSYDVKMKEKGDIPEGYSVSREKKERFSLILESASTNQTSMYLCASSYRDYHRSYNEQFFGPGTRLTVL.